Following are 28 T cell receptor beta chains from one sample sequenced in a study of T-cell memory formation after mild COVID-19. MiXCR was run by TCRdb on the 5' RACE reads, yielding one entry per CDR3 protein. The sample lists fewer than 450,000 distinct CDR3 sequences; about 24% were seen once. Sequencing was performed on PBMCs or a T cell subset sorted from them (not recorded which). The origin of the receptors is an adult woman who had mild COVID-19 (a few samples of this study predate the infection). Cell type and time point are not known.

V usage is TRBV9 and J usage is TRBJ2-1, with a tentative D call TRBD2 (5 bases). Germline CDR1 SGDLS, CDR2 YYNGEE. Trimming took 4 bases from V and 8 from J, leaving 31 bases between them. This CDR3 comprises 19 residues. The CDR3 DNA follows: TGTGCCAGCAGCACCTCAGTCGAGAGGCGGGCGGGCTGGGATGATGAGCAGTTCTTC. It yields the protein CASSTSVERRAGWDDEQFF.

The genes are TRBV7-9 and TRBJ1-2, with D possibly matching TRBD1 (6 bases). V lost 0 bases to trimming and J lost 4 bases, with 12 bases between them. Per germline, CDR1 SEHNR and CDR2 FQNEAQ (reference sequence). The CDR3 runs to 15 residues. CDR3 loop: CASSLADSGSYGYTF. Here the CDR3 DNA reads TGTGCCAGCAGCTTAGCGGACAGCGGTTCCTATGGCTACACCTTC.

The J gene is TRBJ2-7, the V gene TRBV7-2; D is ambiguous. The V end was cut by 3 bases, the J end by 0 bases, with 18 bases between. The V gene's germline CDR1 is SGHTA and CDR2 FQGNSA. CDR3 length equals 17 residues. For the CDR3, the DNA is TGTGCCAGCAGCTTGTCCTTTGACGTCTTTGTCTCCTACGAGCAGTACTTC. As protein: CASSLSFDVFVSYEQYF.

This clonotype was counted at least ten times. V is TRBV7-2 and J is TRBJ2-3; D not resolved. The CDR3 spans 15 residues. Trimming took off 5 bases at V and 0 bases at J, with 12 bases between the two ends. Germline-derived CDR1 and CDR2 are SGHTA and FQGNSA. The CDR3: CASSPAYISTDTQYF. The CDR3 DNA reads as TGTGCCAGCAGCCCAGCTTACATTAGCACAGATACGCAGTATTTT.

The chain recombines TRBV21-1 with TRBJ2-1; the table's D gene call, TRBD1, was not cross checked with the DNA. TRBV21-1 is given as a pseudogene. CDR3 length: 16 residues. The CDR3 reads CASSKGQDRGFTEQFF. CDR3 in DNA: TGTGCCAGCAGCAAAGGTCAGGACAGGGGTTTTACGGAGCAGTTCTTC.

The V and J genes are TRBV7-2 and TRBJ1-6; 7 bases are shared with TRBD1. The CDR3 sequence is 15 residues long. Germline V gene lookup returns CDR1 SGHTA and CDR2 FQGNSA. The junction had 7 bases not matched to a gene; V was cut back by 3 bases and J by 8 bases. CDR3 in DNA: TGTGCCAGCAGCTTCCGGACAGGCGTCGATTCACCCCTCCACTTT. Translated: CASSFRTGVDSPLHF.

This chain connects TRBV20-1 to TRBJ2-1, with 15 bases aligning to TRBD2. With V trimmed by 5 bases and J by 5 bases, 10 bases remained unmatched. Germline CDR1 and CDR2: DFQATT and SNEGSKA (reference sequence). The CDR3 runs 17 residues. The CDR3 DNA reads TGCAGTGCTGTCGGGACTAGCGGGAGGAGCCGCGACAATGAGCAGTTCTTC. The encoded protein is CSAVGTSGRSRDNEQFF.

In nucleotides, the CDR3 is TGTGCCAGCAGTTTTCGGCGGATACAAGAGACCCAGTACTTC. This encodes CASSFRRIQETQYF. The chain recombines TRBV12-3 or TRBV12-4 with TRBJ2-5; D gene uncertain. The V end was cut by 3 bases, the J end by 2 bases, with 10 bases between. This CDR3 has 14 amino acids.

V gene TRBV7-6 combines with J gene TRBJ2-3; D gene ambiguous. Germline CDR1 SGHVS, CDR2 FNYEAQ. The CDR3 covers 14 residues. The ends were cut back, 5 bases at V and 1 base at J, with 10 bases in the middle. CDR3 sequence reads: CASSMRQGTDTQYF. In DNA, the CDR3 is TGTGCCAGCAGCATGAGACAAGGCACAGATACGCAGTATTTT.

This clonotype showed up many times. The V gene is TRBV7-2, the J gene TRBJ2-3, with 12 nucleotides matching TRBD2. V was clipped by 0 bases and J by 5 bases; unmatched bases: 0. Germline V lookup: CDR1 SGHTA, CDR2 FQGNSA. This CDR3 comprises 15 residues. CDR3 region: CASSLAGLAGDTQYF. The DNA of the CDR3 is TGTGCCAGCAGCTTAGCGGGACTAGCGGGAGATACGCAGTATTTT.

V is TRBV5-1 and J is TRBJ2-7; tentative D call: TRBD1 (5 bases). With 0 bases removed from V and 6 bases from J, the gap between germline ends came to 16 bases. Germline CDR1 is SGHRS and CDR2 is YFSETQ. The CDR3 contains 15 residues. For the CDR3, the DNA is TGCGCCAGCAGCTTGGGGGCGACAGTCCCGGGCGAGCAGTACTTC. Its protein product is CASSLGATVPGEQYF.

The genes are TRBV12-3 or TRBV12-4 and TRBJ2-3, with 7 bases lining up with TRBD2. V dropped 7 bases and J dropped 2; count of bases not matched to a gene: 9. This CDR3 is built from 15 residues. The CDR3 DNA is TGTGCCAGCACCAAAGCTAGCGGAAACACAGATACGCAGTATTTT. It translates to CASTKASGNTDTQYF.

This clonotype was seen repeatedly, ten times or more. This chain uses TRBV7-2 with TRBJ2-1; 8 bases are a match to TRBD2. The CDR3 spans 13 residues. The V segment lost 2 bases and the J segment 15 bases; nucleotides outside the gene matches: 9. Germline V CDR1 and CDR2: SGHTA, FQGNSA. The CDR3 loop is CASSLSGSQPLFF. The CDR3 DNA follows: TGTGCCAGCAGCTTAAGCGGGAGCCAGCCATTGTTCTTC.

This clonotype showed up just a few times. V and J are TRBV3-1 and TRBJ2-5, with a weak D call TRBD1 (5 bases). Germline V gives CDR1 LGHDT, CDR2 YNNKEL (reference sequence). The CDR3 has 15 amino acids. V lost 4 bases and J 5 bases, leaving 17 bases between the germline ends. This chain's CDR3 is CASSRHLQAAETQYF. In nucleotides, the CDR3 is TGTGCCAGCAGCCGTCACTTACAGGCCGCGGAGACCCAGTACTTC.

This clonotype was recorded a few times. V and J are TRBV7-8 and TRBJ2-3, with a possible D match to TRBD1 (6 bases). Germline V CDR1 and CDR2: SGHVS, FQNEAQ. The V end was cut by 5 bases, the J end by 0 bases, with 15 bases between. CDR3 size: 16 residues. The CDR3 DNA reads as TGTGCCAGCAGCACAGGGCGTAGGGCAAGCACAGATACGCAGTATTTT. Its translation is CASSTGRRASTDTQYF.

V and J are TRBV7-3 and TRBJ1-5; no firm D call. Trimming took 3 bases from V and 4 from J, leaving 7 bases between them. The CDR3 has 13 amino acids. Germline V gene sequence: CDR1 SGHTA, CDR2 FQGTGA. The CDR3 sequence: CASSFSLNQPQHF. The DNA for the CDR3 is TGTGCCAGCAGCTTTAGTTTAAATCAGCCCCAGCATTTT.

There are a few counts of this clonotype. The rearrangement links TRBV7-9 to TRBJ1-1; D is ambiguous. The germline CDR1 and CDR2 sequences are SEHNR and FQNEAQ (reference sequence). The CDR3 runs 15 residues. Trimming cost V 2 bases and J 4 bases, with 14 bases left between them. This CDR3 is CASSLTAGQSTEAFF. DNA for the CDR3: TGTGCCAGCAGCTTAACGGCGGGTCAGTCCACTGAAGCTTTCTTT.

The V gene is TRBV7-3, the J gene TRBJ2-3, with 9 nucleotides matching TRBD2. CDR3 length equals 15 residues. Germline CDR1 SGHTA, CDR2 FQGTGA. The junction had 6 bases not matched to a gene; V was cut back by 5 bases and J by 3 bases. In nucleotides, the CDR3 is TGTGCCAGCAGCCGCTCACTAGCGGGTACAGATACGCAGTATTTT. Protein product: CASSRSLAGTDTQYF. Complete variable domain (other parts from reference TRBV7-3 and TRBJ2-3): GAGVSQTPSNKVTEKGKYVELRCDPISGHTALYWYRQSLGQGPEFLIYFQGTGAADDSGLPNDRFFAVRPEGSVSTLKIQRTERGDSAVYLCASSRSLAGTDTQYFGPGTRLTVL.

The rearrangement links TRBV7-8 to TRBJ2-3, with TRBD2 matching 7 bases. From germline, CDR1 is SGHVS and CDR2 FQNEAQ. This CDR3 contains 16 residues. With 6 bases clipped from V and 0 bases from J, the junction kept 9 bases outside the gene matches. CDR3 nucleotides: TGTGCCAGCAGTTCTAGAGCGGGGCATAGCACAGATACGCAGTATTTT. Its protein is CASSSRAGHSTDTQYF. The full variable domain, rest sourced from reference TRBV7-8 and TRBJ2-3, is GAGVSQSPRYKVAKRGQDVALRCDPISGHVSLFWYQQALGQGPEFLTYFQNEAQLDKSGLPSDRFFAERPEGSVSTLKIQRTQQEDSAVYLCASSSRAGHSTDTQYFGPGTRLTVL.

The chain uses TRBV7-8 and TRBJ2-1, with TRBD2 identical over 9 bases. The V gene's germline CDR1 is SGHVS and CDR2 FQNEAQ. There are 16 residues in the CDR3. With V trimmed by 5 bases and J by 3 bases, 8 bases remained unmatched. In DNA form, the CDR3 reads TGTGCCAGCAGCCCCACCGGGACTAGCAGCTACAATGAGCAGTTCTTC. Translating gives CASSPTGTSSYNEQFF. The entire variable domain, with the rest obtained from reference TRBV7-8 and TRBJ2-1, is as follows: GAGVSQSPRYKVAKRGQDVALRCDPISGHVSLFWYQQALGQGPEFLTYFQNEAQLDKSGLPSDRFFAERPEGSVSTLKIQRTQQEDSAVYLCASSPTGTSSYNEQFFGPGTRLTVL.

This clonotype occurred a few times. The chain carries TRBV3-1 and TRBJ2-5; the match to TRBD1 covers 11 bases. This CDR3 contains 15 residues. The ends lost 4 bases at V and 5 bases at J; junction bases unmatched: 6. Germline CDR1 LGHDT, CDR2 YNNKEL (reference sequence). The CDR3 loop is CASSRGQGVRETQYF. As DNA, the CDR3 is TGTGCCAGCAGCCGGGGACAGGGGGTACGGGAGACCCAGTACTTC.

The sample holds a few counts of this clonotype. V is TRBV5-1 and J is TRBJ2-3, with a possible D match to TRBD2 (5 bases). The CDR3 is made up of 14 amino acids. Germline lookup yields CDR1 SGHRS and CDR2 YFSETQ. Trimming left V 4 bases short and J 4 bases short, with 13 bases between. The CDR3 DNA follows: TGCGCCAGCAGCCGGGTAGAGGGTGCAGATACGCAGTATTTT. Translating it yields CASSRVEGADTQYF.

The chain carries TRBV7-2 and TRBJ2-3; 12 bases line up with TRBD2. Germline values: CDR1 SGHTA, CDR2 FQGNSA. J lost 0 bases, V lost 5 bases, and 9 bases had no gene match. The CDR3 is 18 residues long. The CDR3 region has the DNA TGTGCCAGCAGCGCTCTAGCGGGGGGGTCCATTAGCACAGATACGCAGTATTTT. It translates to CASSALAGGSISTDTQYF.

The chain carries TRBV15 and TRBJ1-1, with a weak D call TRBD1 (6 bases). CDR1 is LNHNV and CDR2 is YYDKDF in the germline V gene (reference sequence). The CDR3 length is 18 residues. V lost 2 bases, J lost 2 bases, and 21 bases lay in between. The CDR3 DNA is TGTGCCACCAGCAGAAGAGATCGGGGGGGCTCCCCTAACACTGAAGCTTTCTTT. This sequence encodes CATSRRDRGGSPNTEAFF. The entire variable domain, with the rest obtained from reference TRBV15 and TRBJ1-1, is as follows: DAMVIQNPRYQVTQFGKPVTLSCSQTLNHNVMYWYQQKSSQAPKLLFHYYDKDFNNEADTPDNFQSRRPNTSFCFLDIRSPGLGDTAMYLCATSRRDRGGSPNTEAFFGQGTRLTVV.

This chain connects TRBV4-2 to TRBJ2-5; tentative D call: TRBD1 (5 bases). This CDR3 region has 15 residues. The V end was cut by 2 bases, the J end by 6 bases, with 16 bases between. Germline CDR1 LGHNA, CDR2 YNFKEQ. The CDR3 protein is CASSQPVGDQKTQYF. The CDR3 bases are TGTGCCAGCAGCCAACCCGTAGGGGATCAAAAGACCCAGTACTTC.

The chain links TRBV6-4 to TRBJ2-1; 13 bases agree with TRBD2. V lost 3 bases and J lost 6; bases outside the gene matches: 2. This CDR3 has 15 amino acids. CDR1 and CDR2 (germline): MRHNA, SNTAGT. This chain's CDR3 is CASSETSGGVNEQFF. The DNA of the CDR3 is TGTGCCAGCAGTGAAACTAGCGGGGGGGTCAATGAGCAGTTCTTC.

The CDR3 protein is CASSQGPGGYTF. CDR3 DNA sequence: TGTGCCAGCAGCCAGGGCCCCGGGGGCTACACCTTC. This chain joins TRBV7-6 and TRBJ1-2, with D possibly TRBD1 on 5 matching bases. Germline lookup yields CDR1 SGHVS and CDR2 FNYEAQ. Trimming removed 5 bases at V and 8 bases at J, with 12 bases between. CDR3 length equals 12 residues.

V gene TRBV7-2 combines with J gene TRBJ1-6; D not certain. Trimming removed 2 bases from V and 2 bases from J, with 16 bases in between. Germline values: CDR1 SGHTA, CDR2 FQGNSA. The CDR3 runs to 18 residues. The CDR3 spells CASSLFGRMTPYNSPLHF. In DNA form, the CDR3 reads TGTGCCAGCAGCTTATTTGGCAGGATGACGCCCTATAATTCACCCCTCCACTTT.